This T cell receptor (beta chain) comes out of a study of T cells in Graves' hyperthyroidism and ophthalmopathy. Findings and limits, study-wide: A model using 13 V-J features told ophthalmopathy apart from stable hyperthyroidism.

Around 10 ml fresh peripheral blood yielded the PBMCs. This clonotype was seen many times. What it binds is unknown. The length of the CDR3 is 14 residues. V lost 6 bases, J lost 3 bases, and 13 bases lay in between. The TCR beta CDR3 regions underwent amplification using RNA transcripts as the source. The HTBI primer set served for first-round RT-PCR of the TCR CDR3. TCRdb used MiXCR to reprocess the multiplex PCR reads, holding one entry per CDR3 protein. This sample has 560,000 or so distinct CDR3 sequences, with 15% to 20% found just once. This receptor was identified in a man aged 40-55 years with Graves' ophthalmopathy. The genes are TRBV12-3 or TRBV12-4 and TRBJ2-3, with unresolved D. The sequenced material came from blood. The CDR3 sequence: CASRLLPTTDTQYF. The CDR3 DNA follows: TGTGCCAGCAGACTGTTACCAACGACAGATACGCAGTATTTT.